This T cell receptor (beta chain) was found in a study of blood T cells in healthy people across ages. Study-wide background: Every two T cells gave about one barcoded beta molecule via template switching.

It was with a sample-barcoded 5' primer and a J-beta primer mix that a second PCR of roughly 7 to 11 cycles was run. Every sample produced at least 3 million CDR3-containing paired-end reads. TCRdb called the 5' RACE reads again in MiXCR, with one record for every CDR3 protein. The sample has roughly 730,000 distinct CDR3 sequences, around 50% seen once. Germline CDR1 MNHNS, CDR2 SASEGT. The CDR3 consists of 16 residues. V dropped 4 bases and J dropped 0; count of bases not matched to a gene: 6. This receptor was taken from a man aged 35-49 years in good health. The rearrangement uses TRBV6-1 and TRBJ2-5, with TRBD1 identical over 9 bases. The specimen sequenced was blood. CDR3 sequence: CASSVTGTGNQETQYF. CDR3 DNA sequence: TGTGCCAGCAGTGTTACCGGGACAGGGAACCAAGAGACCCAGTACTTC.